One sample yielded the 10 T cell receptor beta chains listed below, sequenced in a study of blood T cells in healthy people across ages. For the second PCR, which ran for about 7 to 11 cycles, a sample-barcoded 5' primer and a J-beta primer mix were used. TCRdb re-called the 5' RACE reads through MiXCR, storing one row per CDR3 protein. This table holds about 760,000 distinct CDR3 sequences, around three fifths found once. The material sequenced was blood. The receptors stem from a man aged 35 to 55 in good health.

The rearrangement links TRBV5-1 to TRBJ2-1; 11 bases agree with TRBD2. With 5 bases clipped from V and 5 bases from J, the junction kept 12 bases outside the gene matches. Germline assignment: CDR1 SGHRS and CDR2 YFSETQ. The CDR3 spans 17 residues. In nucleotides, the CDR3 is TGCGCCAGCAGGACTAGCGGGGTTCTGGGGCGGAACAATGAGCAGTTCTTC. It codes for CASRTSGVLGRNNEQFF.

The chain combines TRBV2 with TRBJ2-3, with a possible D match to TRBD2 (5 bases). This CDR3 is 14 amino acids long. V was cut by 7 bases and J by 2 bases, with 13 bases left in between. CDR1 and CDR2 from the germline V gene are SNHLY and FYNNEI. The CDR3 protein is CASNSGDPTDTQYF. The CDR3 nucleotides are TGTGCCAGCAACAGCGGAGACCCCACAGATACGCAGTATTTT.

Note on this clonotype: Relative to the germline gene, one junction end is altered; a read error may explain this. V gene TRBV5-1 combines with J gene TRBJ2-1; 9 bases align to TRBD2. The CDR3 runs to 16 residues. Per the germline V gene, CDR1 is SGHRS and CDR2 is YFSETQ. This CDR3 reads CASSLPGLAGRNEQFF. DNA for the CDR3: TGCGCCAGCAGCTTGCCCGGGCTAGCGGGACGGAATGAGCAGTTCTTT.

J is TRBJ2-3 and V is TRBV20-1, with 13 bases matching TRBD2. This CDR3 is built from 17 residues. Germline assignment: CDR1 DFQATT and CDR2 SNEGSKA (reference sequence). Germline trimming cut 5 bases from V and 0 bases from J; bases unmatched to any gene: 8. The CDR3 is CSAQPGLAGVSTDTQYF. In DNA form, the CDR3 reads TGCAGTGCTCAACCCGGACTAGCGGGGGTCAGCACAGATACGCAGTATTTT.

This chain uses TRBV28 with TRBJ2-4; no clear D. The J call is in doubt because the DNA end fits TRBJ2-5 better. Germline-derived CDR1 and CDR2 are MDHEN and SYDVKM. The CDR3 covers 13 residues. CDR3 in amino acids: CASSYREQETQYF. CDR3 coding DNA: TGTGCCAGCAGTTACCGTGAGCAAGAGACCCAGTACTTC.

This clonotype has only a few counts. CDR3 in DNA: TGTGCCAGCAGACCGGACAGGGGGCTATATGCGGATACGCAGTATTTT. Its translation: CASRPDRGLYADTQYF. V usage is TRBV6-5 and J usage is TRBJ2-3, with TRBD1 matching over 11 bases. In germline, CDR1 is MNHEY, CDR2 SVGAGI. V was pared by 6 bases and J by 6 bases, with 11 bases of the junction left unmatched. This CDR3 has 16 amino acids.

This clonotype came up once. The rearrangement links TRBV29-1 to TRBJ1-1; D is unresolved. Germline V gene lookup returns CDR1 SQVTM and CDR2 ANQGSEA. The CDR3 extends over 12 amino acids. V was cut by 7 bases and J by 4 bases, with 13 bases left in between. CDR3 region: CSGSSGGTEAFF. For the CDR3, the DNA is TGCAGCGGGTCCTCGGGTGGCACTGAAGCTTTCTTT.

This clonotype was seen repeatedly, ten times or more. The chain employs TRBV7-2 and TRBJ2-3; 7 positions match TRBD2. The CDR3 spans 19 residues. Germline CDR1 and CDR2: SGHTA and FQGNSA. V trimming: 4 bases; J trimming: 2 bases; junction bases outside the gene matches: 18. Written as DNA, the CDR3 is TGTGCCAGCAGCTCGCATTGGGGGGGAACCGTACCCTTCACAGATACGCAGTATTTT. It yields the protein CASSSHWGGTVPFTDTQYF.

The V and J genes are TRBV20-1 and TRBJ2-7; 11 bases line up with TRBD2. Germline V gives CDR1 DFQATT, CDR2 SNEGSKA (reference sequence). V gave up 0 bases and J gave up 2 bases; unmatched junction bases: 9. There are 17 residues in the CDR3. CDR3 amino acids: CSARDFGLAGGPYEQYF. In DNA, the CDR3 is TGCAGTGCTAGAGATTTTGGTCTAGCGGGAGGACCCTACGAGCAGTACTTC.

The CDR3 coding sequence is TGTGCCAGCAGATTACAGGGGGACACAGATACGCAGTATTTT. It specifies CASRLQGDTDTQYF. The rearrangement links TRBV6-1 to TRBJ2-3, with 8 bases identical to TRBD1. With 6 bases clipped from V and 2 bases from J, the junction kept 4 bases outside the gene matches. From germline, CDR1 is MNHNS and CDR2 SASEGT. This CDR3 is 14 amino acids long.